A selection of T cell receptor beta chains follows, all from one sample in a study of cytomegalovirus exposure and HLA in healthy donors. Sequencing used immunoSEQ multiplex PCR; TCRdb keeps in-frame clones, though not all of them. The sample lists fewer than 85,000 clones; roughly 70% were seen once. Material for sequencing was PBMCs. These receptor sequences come from a woman between 35 and 50 years old in good health and CMV-seropositive. Both conserved end residues are part of each CDR3. The order of the fields is J gene, D gene, V gene, clone size, CDR3 protein, CDR3 DNA. The D gene is left open where the match is weak. Clone size is shown for a subset of rows, as once, few, many or a class of expanded clone.

TRBJ1-1,-,TRBV28,-,CASMWRDNTEAFF,TGTGCCAGCATGTGGAGGGATAACACTGAAGCTTTCTTT
TRBJ2-7,TRBD1,TRBV5-1,-,CASRRTGGYEQYF,TGCGCCAGCAGACGGACAGGGGGCTACGAGCAGTACTTC
TRBJ1-2,-,TRBV7-2,once,CASSWSRVLSYGYTF,TGTGCCAGCAGCTGGAGCAGGGTGTTAAGCTATGGCTACACCTTC
TRBJ2-1,-,TRBV27,-,CASRGSGLGGEQFF,TGTGCCAGCAGAGGGTCAGGGCTCGGGGGTGAGCAGTTCTTC
TRBJ2-7,TRBD1,TRBV5-6,-,CASSLLGTGFSYEQYF,TGTGCCAGCAGCTTGTTAGGGACAGGGTTTTCCTACGAGCAGTACTTC
TRBJ1-1,-,TRBV7-2,-,CASSLARGMNTEAFF,TGTGCCAGCAGCTTAGCTCGGGGTATGAACACTGAAGCTTTCTTT
TRBJ2-2,-,TRBV19,-,CASSSRRNTGELFF,TGTGCCAGTAGTTCCCGCAGAAACACCGGGGAGCTGTTTTTT
TRBJ1-2,-,TRBV9,-,CASSEAVNYGYTF,TGTGCCAGCAGCGAGGCGGTAAACTATGGCTACACCTTC
TRBJ2-1,-,TRBV6-5,-,CASSYEGGSYNEQFF,TGTGCCAGCAGTTACGAGGGGGGGTCCTACAATGAGCAGTTCTTC
TRBJ2-1,-,TRBV4-1,-,CASSSASSYNEQFF,TGCGCCAGCAGCTCTGCTAGCTCCTACAATGAGCAGTTCTTC
TRBJ2-1,TRBD2,TRBV11-1,-,CASSPGLALSNEQFF,TGTGCCAGCAGCCCAGGACTAGCACTAAGCAATGAGCAGTTCTTC
TRBJ1-6,-,TRBV6-1,-,CAPLPPLNSPLHF,TGTGCCCCCCTCCCGCCACTGAATTCACCCCTCCACTTT
TRBJ1-1,TRBD1,TRBV6-5,-,CASSYTRQGLGTEAFF,TGTGCCAGCAGTTACACGAGACAGGGGTTAGGCACTGAAGCTTTCTTT
TRBJ2-1,TRBD2,TRBV7-3,few,CASSLMASGGYEQFF,TGTGCCAGCAGCTTAATGGCTAGCGGGGGATATGAGCAGTTCTTC
TRBJ1-1,TRBD1,TRBV29-1,-,CSVGTGDPRAFF,TGCAGCGTTGGGACAGGGGACCCCCGGGCTTTCTTT
TRBJ2-7,-,TRBV28,-,CASSLVGESYEQYF,TGTGCCAGCAGTTTGGTAGGGGAATCCTACGAGCAGTACTTC
TRBJ2-3,-,TRBV5-6,-,CASSLVREDTQYF,TGTGCCAGCAGCTTGGTACGGGAGGATACGCAGTATTTT
TRBJ2-1,-,TRBV14,few,CASSQIGRGHYNEQFF,TGTGCCAGCAGCCAAATCGGGCGGGGGCACTACAATGAGCAGTTCTTC
TRBJ1-2,-,TRBV25-1,few,CASSVGYGYTF,TGTGCCAGCAGTGTCGGGTATGGCTACACCTTC
TRBJ1-5,-,TRBV7-2,-,CASSKTVSSNQPQHF,TGTGCCAGCAGCAAGACAGTTAGTAGCAATCAGCCCCAGCATTTT
TRBJ2-7,TRBD1,TRBV28,-,CASSPGQFYEQYF,TGTGCCAGCAGTCCGGGACAGTTCTACGAGCAGTACTTC
TRBJ2-3,-,TRBV2,-,CASSTDSRGDTQYF,TGTGCCAGCAGTACGGACTCCCGCGGTGATACGCAGTATTTT
TRBJ2-3,-,TRBV29-1,-,CSVEGGEGTDTQYF,TGCAGCGTTGAAGGGGGGGAAGGTACAGATACGCAGTATTTT
TRBJ1-1,-,TRBV7-8,-,CASSFPMRNTEAFF,TGTGCCAGCAGCTTCCCCATGAGGAACACTGAAGCTTTCTTT
TRBJ1-1,-,TRBV5-4,-,CASSLSQSNTEAFF,TGTGCCAGCAGCTTGTCGCAGTCGAACACTGAAGCTTTCTTT
TRBJ2-2,-,TRBV5-1,-,CASSLSGTTQNTGELFF,TGCGCCAGCAGCTTGTCAGGGACAACCCAGAACACCGGGGAGCTGTTTTTT
TRBJ1-5,-,TRBV5-4,-,CASSLFGGNQPQHF,TGTGCCAGCAGCTTGTTTGGAGGCAATCAGCCCCAGCATTTT
TRBJ2-7,-,TRBV6-1,-,CASSSPGTIYEQYF,TGTGCCAGCAGTTCCCCCGGGACAATCTACGAGCAGTACTTC
TRBJ1-5,TRBD1,TRBV19,-,CASRRDRGNQPQHF,TGTGCCAGTAGGAGGGACAGGGGCAATCAGCCCCAGCATTTT
TRBJ2-5,-,TRBV27,-,CASKNLGGQETQYF,TGTGCCAGCAAAAACCTCGGCGGACAAGAGACCCAGTACTTC
TRBJ1-5,-,TRBV5-6,-,CASSLLAQNNQPQHF,TGTGCCAGCAGCTTGTTGGCACAGAACAATCAGCCCCAGCATTTT
TRBJ1-5,-,TRBV7-8,-,CASSSLGAGEYSNQPQHF,TGTGCCAGCAGCTCCCTGGGGGCGGGTGAATATAGCAATCAGCCCCAGCATTTT
TRBJ2-3,TRBD2,TRBV7-3,-,CASSYGGSTDTQYF,TGTGCCAGCAGCTACGGGGGGAGCACAGATACGCAGTATTTT
TRBJ2-2,-,TRBV6-1,-,CASISGRFSTGELFF,TGTGCCAGCATATCAGGAAGGTTTAGCACCGGGGAGCTGTTTTTT
TRBJ1-5,-,TRBV7-9,-,CASNEDGNQPQHF,TGTGCCAGCAACGAAGACGGGAATCAGCCCCAGCATTTT
TRBJ1-1,-,TRBV5-1,few,CASSFGRVGALNTEAFF,TGCGCCAGCAGCTTTGGACGCGTGGGGGCATTGAACACTGAAGCTTTCTTT
TRBJ1-1,-,TRBV7-9,-,CASSSFTYLNTEAFF,TGTGCCAGCAGCTCGTTCACATATCTGAACACTGAAGCTTTCTTT
TRBJ2-5,-,TRBV2,-,CASRGTLETQYF,TGTGCCAGCAGAGGGACACTGGAGACCCAGTACTTC
TRBJ1-3,TRBD1,TRBV5-4,few,CASSLEPHKRGRGNTIYF,TGTGCCAGCAGCTTGGAACCTCATAAGAGGGGGCGCGGAAACACCATATATTTT
TRBJ2-1,TRBD2,TRBV6-1,few,CASSEAGSAGGQFF,TGTGCCAGCAGTGAAGCGGGGTCGGCGGGGGGGCAGTTCTTC
TRBJ2-7,TRBD2,TRBV5-1,-,CASSSDLAGGHFEQYF,TGCGCCAGCAGCTCCGATCTAGCGGGGGGGCATTTCGAGCAGTACTTC
TRBJ1-4,-,TRBV6-5,-,CASSSLLGSANEKLFF,TGTGCCAGCAGTTCCCTACTAGGGTCGGCTAATGAAAAACTGTTTTTT
TRBJ1-3,TRBD1,TRBV25-1,-,CASSVGQGSGNTIYF,TGTGCCAGCAGTGTGGGACAGGGTTCAGGAAACACCATATATTTT
TRBJ1-4,-,TRBV7-8,-,CASSLVGQNNEKLFF,TGTGCCAGCAGCTTAGTAGGACAAAATAATGAAAAACTGTTTTTT
TRBJ1-1,TRBD1,TRBV25-1,few,CASSDHGQGNTEAFF,TGTGCCAGCAGTGATCACGGACAGGGGAACACTGAAGCTTTCTTT
TRBJ1-3,-,TRBV10-1,few,CASSENGGNTIYF,TGCGCCAGCAGTGAAAACGGTGGAAACACCATATATTTT
TRBJ1-5,-,TRBV7-8,-,CASSIGAQGWTNQPQHF,TGTGCCAGCAGCATCGGGGCACAGGGTTGGACAAATCAGCCCCAGCATTTT
TRBJ2-7,TRBD1,TRBV10-3,-,CAISESSGQTYEQYF,TGTGCCATCAGTGAGTCATCGGGACAGACCTACGAGCAGTACTTC
TRBJ1-2,-,TRBV5-1,-,CASTTGSSLEGYTF,TGCGCCAGCACCACAGGCTCTTCCTTAGAGGGCTACACCTTC
TRBJ1-2,TRBD1,TRBV5-1,-,CASSLGATGGDSYTF,TGCGCCAGCAGCTTGGGGGCTACAGGGGGGGATTCCTACACCTTC
TRBJ2-7,-,TRBV7-3,-,CASSYRLTYEQYF,TGTGCCAGCAGTTACAGGCTCACCTACGAGCAGTACTTC
TRBJ1-6,-,TRBV11-3,-,CASSLDFHNNSPLHF,TGTGCCAGCAGCTTAGATTTCCACAACAATTCACCCCTCCACTTT